What follows are 21 T cell receptor beta chains derived from one specimen sequenced in a study of T cells expressing NK-cell markers. Each CDR3 protein gets one entry in TCRdb, which reprocessed the 5' RACE reads and gives no DNA. The sample features 400,000 to 550,000 distinct CDR3 sequences, with 7.3% in its top ten. Sample: blood T cells: a sorted CD56 or NKG2C T cell subset, CD4+ or CD8+ T cells, or bulk PBMC T cells (not recorded which). The receptors here all came from a woman between 18 and 70 years old in good health.

The rearrangement uses TRBV20-1 and TRBJ1-1; the TRBD1 assignment by TCRdb is unverifiable without DNA. Germline values: CDR1 DFQATT, CDR2 SNEGSKA (reference sequence). CDR3 length: 14 residues. This CDR3 reads CSAHPGGEDTEAFF.

The V call is TRBV12-3 or TRBV12-4, the J call TRBJ1-5; the TCRdb call, TRBD1, lacks DNA for checking. This CDR3 comprises 15 residues. The CDR3 protein is CASSKPGQVNQPQHF.

The chain has TRBV7-6 and TRBJ2-1; as DNA is missing, the TRBD2 call by TCRdb cannot be tested. The CDR3 is 15 residues long. Per the germline V gene, CDR1 is SGHVS and CDR2 is FNYEAQ. CDR3: CASSLGSSGFNEQFF.

The CDR3 region is CSARWTGEDQPQHF. This chain uses TRBV20-1 with TRBJ1-5; the D call from TCRdb, TRBD1, cannot be confirmed without DNA. Looked up from germline, CDR1 is DFQATT and CDR2 is SNEGSKA (reference sequence). CDR3 length: 14 amino acids.

The rearrangement links TRBV3-1 to TRBJ2-1; TCRdb indicates TRBD1, and absent DNA this call remains unverified. Germline V gene lookup returns CDR1 LGHDT and CDR2 YNNKEL (reference sequence). The CDR3 is made up of 14 amino acids. The CDR3 protein is CASSQEGRRPEQFF.

The chain is built from TRBV25-1 and TRBJ2-1; TCRdb calls TRBD2, which cannot be checked without DNA. Per the germline V gene, CDR1 is MGHDK and CDR2 is SYGVNS. CDR3 length equals 20 residues. This chain's CDR3 is CASSESIPGLAGVTYNEQFF.

This chain links TRBV15 with TRBJ1-5; as DNA is missing, the TRBD1 call by TCRdb cannot be tested. The CDR3 covers 14 residues. Per germline, CDR1 LNHNV and CDR2 YYDKDF (reference sequence). CDR3 residues: CATSRAGTPGPQHF.

This CDR3 reads CASSRLYSDRANEQFF. The V and J genes are TRBV12-3 or TRBV12-4 and TRBJ2-1; TCRdb calls TRBD1, which cannot be checked without DNA. This CDR3 has 16 amino acids.

The J gene is TRBJ2-5, the V gene TRBV7-2; the D call from TCRdb, TRBD1, cannot be confirmed without DNA. CDR3 size: 14 residues. Germline V CDR1 and CDR2: SGHTA, FQGNSA. The CDR3 reads CASSADRGRETQYF.

The V and J genes are TRBV11-2 and TRBJ2-5. The CDR3 totals 16 residues. Germline V gene sequence: CDR1 SGHAT, CDR2 FQNNGV. The CDR3 spells CASSLDLRVSQETQYF.

The chain has TRBV29-1 and TRBJ2-1; the TCRdb D gene call, TRBD1, has no DNA to confirm it. Germline values: CDR1 SQVTM, CDR2 ANQGSEA. CDR3 length: 13 amino acids. CDR3 sequence reads: CSAPSRGHNEQFF.

The V call is TRBV20-1, the J call TRBJ1-1. In germline, CDR1 is DFQATT, CDR2 SNEGSKA (reference sequence). This CDR3 is built from 13 residues. The CDR3 loop is CSASRRKNTEAFF.

The genes are TRBV18 and TRBJ1-3. Germline CDR1 reads KGHSH; CDR2 reads LQKENI. The CDR3 spans 15 residues. CDR3 in amino acids: CASSPNRDSGNTIYF.

J is TRBJ1-6 and V is TRBV20-1; TCRdb indicates TRBD1, and absent DNA this call remains unverified. Germline values: CDR1 DFQATT, CDR2 SNEGSKA (reference sequence). This CDR3 contains 14 residues. CDR3 residues: CSAFSTAGGSPLHF.

This chain uses TRBV4-3 with TRBJ2-1; as DNA is missing, the TRBD1 call by TCRdb cannot be tested. The CDR3 length is 14 residues. Germline V gives CDR1 LGHNA, CDR2 YSLEER. The CDR3 sequence is CASSRRDRTNEQFF.

The chain combines TRBV20-1 with TRBJ2-7; there is no DNA to check the TCRdb D call of TRBD2. Germline CDR1 is DFQATT and CDR2 is SNEGSKA (reference sequence). The CDR3 totals 15 residues. This CDR3 is CSARDRVAGTDEQYF.

The chain has TRBV20-1 and TRBJ2-5; TCRdb's D call, TRBD2, is unchecked because there is no DNA. CDR1 DFQATT and CDR2 SNEGSKA come from the germline V gene (reference sequence). The CDR3 is 16 amino acids. CDR3 in amino acids: CSARPGLAGGGETQYF.

The chain is built from TRBV11-2 and TRBJ2-1; TCRdb's D call, TRBD2, is unchecked because there is no DNA. The CDR3 covers 17 residues. Looked up from germline, CDR1 is SGHAT and CDR2 is FQNNGV. CDR3 loop: CASSSFGGGELYNEQFF. The whole variable domain, remainder taken from reference TRBV11-2 and TRBJ2-1, is EAGVAQSPRYKIIEKRQSVAFWCNPISGHATLYWYQQILGQGPKLLIQFQNNGVVDDSQLPKDRFSAERLKGVDSTLKIQPAKLEDSAVYLCASSSFGGGELYNEQFFGPGTRLTVL.

The chain links TRBV4-3 to TRBJ2-3; no DNA is available, so the TRBD1 call from TCRdb remains unchecked. The CDR3 is 13 residues long. From germline, CDR1 is LGHNA and CDR2 YSLEER. Here the CDR3 reads CASSQGQSGTQYF.

The chain uses TRBV12-3 or TRBV12-4 and TRBJ1-5; TCRdb designates TRBD1, a call that cannot be tested without DNA. The CDR3 spans 11 residues. The CDR3 loop reads CASSGTLAQHF.

The chain joins TRBV7-3 to TRBJ2-2. Per germline, CDR1 SGHTA and CDR2 FQGTGA. The CDR3 consists of 14 residues. The CDR3 here is CASSLRRDTGELFF.